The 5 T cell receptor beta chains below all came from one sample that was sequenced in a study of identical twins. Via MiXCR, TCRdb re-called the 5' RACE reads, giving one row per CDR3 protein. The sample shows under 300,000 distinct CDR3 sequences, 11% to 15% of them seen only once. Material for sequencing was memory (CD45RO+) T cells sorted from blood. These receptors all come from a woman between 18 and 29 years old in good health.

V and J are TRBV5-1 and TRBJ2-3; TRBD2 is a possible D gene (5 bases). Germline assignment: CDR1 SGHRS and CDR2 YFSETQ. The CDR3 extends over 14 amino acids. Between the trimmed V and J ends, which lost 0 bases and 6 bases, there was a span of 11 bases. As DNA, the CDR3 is TGCGCCAGCAGCTTGGAAACTAGTCCCGATACGCAGTATTTT. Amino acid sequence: CASSLETSPDTQYF.

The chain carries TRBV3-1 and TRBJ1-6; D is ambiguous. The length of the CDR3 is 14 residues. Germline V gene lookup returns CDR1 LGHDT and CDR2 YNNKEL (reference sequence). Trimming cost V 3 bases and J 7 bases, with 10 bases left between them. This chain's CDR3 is CASSQRVLNSPLHF. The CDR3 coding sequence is TGTGCCAGCAGCCAGCGGGTCTTGAATTCACCCCTCCACTTT.

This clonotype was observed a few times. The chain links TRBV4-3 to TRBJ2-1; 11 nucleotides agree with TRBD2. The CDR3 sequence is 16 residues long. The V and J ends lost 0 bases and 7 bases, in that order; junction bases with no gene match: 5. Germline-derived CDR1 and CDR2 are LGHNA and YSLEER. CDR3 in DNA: TGCGCCAGCAGCCAAGATTCCACTAGCGGGAGAAATGAGCAGTTCTTC. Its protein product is CASSQDSTSGRNEQFF.

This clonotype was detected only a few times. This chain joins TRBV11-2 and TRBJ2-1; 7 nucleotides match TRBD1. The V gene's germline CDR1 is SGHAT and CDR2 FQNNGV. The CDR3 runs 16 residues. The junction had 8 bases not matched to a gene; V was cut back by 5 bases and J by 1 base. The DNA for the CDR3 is TGTGCCAGCAGCCAACGCAGGGGGAGATCCTACAATGAGCAGTTCTTC. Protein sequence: CASSQRRGRSYNEQFF.

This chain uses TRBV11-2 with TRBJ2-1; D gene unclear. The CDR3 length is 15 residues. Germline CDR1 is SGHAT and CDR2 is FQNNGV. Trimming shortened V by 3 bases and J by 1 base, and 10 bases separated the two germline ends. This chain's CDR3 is CASSFRLASYNEQFF. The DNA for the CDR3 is TGTGCCAGCAGCTTCCGACTGGCATCCTACAATGAGCAGTTCTTC.